One and the same sample provided the 9 T cell receptor beta chains below, sequenced in a study of OX40 agonist ivuxolimab in advanced cancers. Sequenced by immunoSEQ multiplex PCR; TCRdb stores in-frame clones only, minus some. The repertoire holds tens of thousands of clones, with 80% to 85% as singletons. The source was CD4+ or CD8+ T cells sorted from blood, collected in a trial of the OX40 agonist ivuxolimab. The receptor source for this set is an adult with an advanced solid tumor such as melanoma, head and neck, liver or kidney cancer.

The CDR3 DNA reads TGTGCCAGCAGCGGGGACCTAGCGGAGACCCAGTACTTC. Protein sequence: CASSGDLAETQYF. The chain combines TRBV2 with TRBJ2-5; possibly TRBD2 for D (6 bases). The length of the CDR3 is 13 residues. The V gene lost 6 bases and the J gene lost 5 bases, with 13 bases spanning the gap. Germline assignment: CDR1 SNHLY and CDR2 FYNNEI.

The gene calls are TRBV30 and TRBJ2-3; 7 nucleotides align to TRBD2. The CDR3 is made up of 15 amino acids. The germline V gene encodes CDR1 GTSNPN and CDR2 SVGIG (reference sequence). V lost 3 bases, J lost 4 bases, and 10 bases stayed unmatched. The CDR3 protein is CAWRRRGLSSDTQYF. For the CDR3, the DNA is TGTGCCTGGAGGAGGAGGGGACTATCATCAGATACGCAGTATTTT.

This clone is labeled as medium-sized. V and J are TRBV7-2 and TRBJ2-1, with 7 bases lining up with TRBD1. This CDR3 spans 14 amino acids. V lost 5 bases and J lost 5; bases outside the gene matches: 6. Germline V CDR1 and CDR2: SGHTA, FQGNSA. Written as DNA, the CDR3 is TGTGCCAGCAGCCCAGGGACAGCAAACAATGAGCAGTTCTTC. This translates into CASSPGTANNEQFF.

The gene calls are TRBV5-1 and TRBJ1-1; D is undetermined. V lost 4 bases and J 0 bases, leaving 13 bases between the germline ends. The length of the CDR3 is 15 residues. CDR1 SGHRS and CDR2 YFSETQ come from the germline V gene. CDR3 nucleotides: TGCGCCAGCAGCCTCCAGGCCGCAGTGAACACTGAAGCTTTCTTT. Encoded protein: CASSLQAAVNTEAFF.

The chain carries TRBV9 and TRBJ2-1, with D unresolved. This CDR3 is 13 amino acids long. V was pared by 1 base and J by 4 bases, with 6 bases between. Germline-derived CDR1 and CDR2 are SGDLS and YYNGEE. DNA of the CDR3: TGTGCCAGCAGCGTATTAGGGTACAATGAGCAGTTCTTC. Amino acid sequence: CASSVLGYNEQFF.

This clone turned up a few times. J is TRBJ2-1 and V is TRBV9, with 8 positions matching TRBD2. V was clipped by 0 bases and J by 3 bases; unmatched bases: 2. Germline loops: CDR1 SGDLS, CDR2 YYNGEE. The CDR3 length is 15 residues. The chain's CDR3 is CASSVVGTSYNEQFF. As DNA, the CDR3 is TGTGCCAGCAGCGTAGTGGGGACTAGCTACAATGAGCAGTTCTTC.

CDR3 sequence (DNA): TGTGCTAGTGGTTTGGCGGGGGCCCAGTACTTC. Translated: CASGLAGAQYF. This rearrangement joins TRBV12-5 to TRBJ2-5, with D perhaps TRBD2 (6 bases). V dropped 1 base and J dropped 9 bases, with 6 bases sitting between them. This CDR3 contains 11 residues. CDR1 and CDR2 from the germline V gene are LGHNT and FRNRAP.

A single count supports this clone. This sequence joins TRBV18 and TRBJ1-1; D perhaps matches TRBD1 (6 bases). This CDR3 is built from 13 residues. Between the trimmed V and J ends, which lost 8 bases and 6 bases, there was a span of 16 bases. Per germline, CDR1 KGHSH and CDR2 LQKENI. The CDR3 region has the DNA TGTGCCAGCAAACAGGGTCTTGGGCCTGAAGCTTTCTTT. It yields the protein CASKQGLGPEAFF.

The rearrangement uses TRBV6-1 and TRBJ2-3, with D unclear. Per the germline V gene, CDR1 is MNHNS and CDR2 is SASEGT. V was shortened by 0 bases and J by 0 bases, with 10 bases between the two germline ends. CDR3 length equals 16 residues. CDR3 protein: CASSEAPRASTDTQYF. As DNA, the CDR3 is TGTGCCAGCAGTGAAGCGCCTAGGGCGAGCACAGATACGCAGTATTTT.